A single sample is the source of the 10 T cell receptor beta chains below, sequenced in a study of cytomegalovirus exposure and HLA in healthy donors. Amplification used 60 Vbeta primers and 13 Jbeta primers. Assay: immunoSEQ multiplex PCR; the TCRdb copy retains only in-frame clones and omits some. The sample data list under 65,000 clones. Sequencing was performed on PBMCs. These receptors were collected from a woman aged 18-29 years in good health and CMV-seronegative.

This chain's CDR3 is CASSVGGVVQPQHF. The CDR3 nucleotides read TGTGCCAGCAGCGTAGGGGGGGTGGTTCAGCCCCAGCATTTT. The J gene is TRBJ1-5, the V gene TRBV5-6, with TRBD1 as a possible D gene (6 bases). There are 14 residues in the CDR3. V shed 4 bases and J shed 6 bases, with 14 bases lying between them. The germline gives CDR1 SGHDT, CDR2 YYEEEE.

Note on this clone: Other DNA sequences in the sample encode the same CDR3. CDR3 nucleotide sequence: TGTGCCAGCAGTGAGACAGACCGATATAATTCACCCCTCCACTTT. Amino acid sequence: CASSETDRYNSPLHF. The rearrangement joins TRBV6-1 to TRBJ1-6, with D possibly being TRBD1 (5 bases). V was cut by 3 bases and J by 4 bases, with 10 bases left in between. The CDR3 loop spans 15 amino acids. CDR1 MNHNS and CDR2 SASEGT come from the germline V gene.

The chain joins TRBV6-5 to TRBJ2-5, with TRBD2 matching 9 bases. V lost 11 bases, J lost 7 bases, and 8 bases stayed unmatched. Germline CDR1 is MNHEY and CDR2 is SVGAGI. The CDR3 is 12 residues long. CDR3 in amino acids: CAAGAGGATQYF. CDR3 bases: TGTGCCGCAGGGGCGGGGGGGGCGACCCAGTACTTC.

The rearrangement links TRBV6-1 to TRBJ2-5; 12 bases align to TRBD1. Trimming removed 4 bases from V and 5 bases from J; junction bases left unmatched: 2. The CDR3 has 14 residues. Germline V lookup: CDR1 MNHNS, CDR2 SASEGT. CDR3 bases: TGTGCCAGCAGTGGGGGACAGGGGGCCGAGACCCAGTACTTC. The encoded protein is CASSGGQGAETQYF.

For this clone: Mismatch with germline at one junction end may stem from a read error. The chain uses TRBV25-1 and TRBJ1-2; D might be TRBD1 (6 bases). The CDR3 runs to 14 residues. Germline CDR1 is MGHDK and CDR2 is SYGVNS. CDR3 in amino acids: CASSDSSGQYGYTF. As DNA, the CDR3 is TGTGCCAGCAGTGATTCATCAGGACAGTATGGCTACACTTTC.

The chain has TRBV5-1 and TRBJ2-3; D is perhaps TRBD2 (6 bases). The germline CDR1 and CDR2 sequences are SGHRS and YFSETQ. The CDR3 extends over 15 amino acids. V was clipped by 3 bases and J by 4 bases, with 15 bases between them. This chain's CDR3 is CASSSTPGEADTQYF. DNA of the CDR3: TGCGCCAGCAGCTCAACGCCGGGAGAGGCAGATACGCAGTATTTT.

About this clone itself: Other nucleotide sequences in the sample specify the same CDR3. The chain carries TRBV6-5 and TRBJ1-1, with D perhaps TRBD1 (5 bases). The CDR3 consists of 14 residues. Between the trimmed V and J ends, which lost 0 bases and 4 bases, there was a span of 9 bases. The germline V gene encodes CDR1 MNHEY and CDR2 SVGAGI. The CDR3 bases are TGTGCCAGCAGTTACTCGGGAGGGGTCACTGAAGCTTTCTTT. This translates into CASSYSGGVTEAFF.

The chain is built from TRBV5-5 and TRBJ2-7; TRBD2 might be the D (6 bases). CDR1 and CDR2 from the germline V gene are SGHKS and YYEKEE (reference sequence). This CDR3 comprises 15 residues. V was pared by 3 bases and J by 2 bases, with 15 bases between. The CDR3 is CASSSYAGSPYEQYF. CDR3 bases: TGTGCCAGCAGCTCCTACGCGGGATCCCCCTACGAGCAGTACTTC.

The rearrangement joins TRBV19 to TRBJ1-1; tentative D call: TRBD1 (6 bases). V lost 7 bases and J 7 bases, leaving 10 bases between the germline ends. The CDR3 runs 11 residues. Germline CDR1 is LNHDA and CDR2 is SQIVND (reference sequence). The CDR3: CASIVDSEAFF. CDR3 nucleotide sequence: TGTGCCAGTATCGTGGACAGTGAAGCTTTCTTT.

This chain joins TRBV25-1 and TRBJ1-4, with 7 bases that match TRBD1. The CDR3 is made up of 13 amino acids. Germline V gene lookup returns CDR1 MGHDK and CDR2 SYGVNS. V lost 6 bases and J lost 8; bases outside the gene matches: 6. In DNA, the CDR3 is TGTGCCAGCAGGACAGGGACGCTCGAAAAACTGTTTTTT. As protein: CASRTGTLEKLFF.